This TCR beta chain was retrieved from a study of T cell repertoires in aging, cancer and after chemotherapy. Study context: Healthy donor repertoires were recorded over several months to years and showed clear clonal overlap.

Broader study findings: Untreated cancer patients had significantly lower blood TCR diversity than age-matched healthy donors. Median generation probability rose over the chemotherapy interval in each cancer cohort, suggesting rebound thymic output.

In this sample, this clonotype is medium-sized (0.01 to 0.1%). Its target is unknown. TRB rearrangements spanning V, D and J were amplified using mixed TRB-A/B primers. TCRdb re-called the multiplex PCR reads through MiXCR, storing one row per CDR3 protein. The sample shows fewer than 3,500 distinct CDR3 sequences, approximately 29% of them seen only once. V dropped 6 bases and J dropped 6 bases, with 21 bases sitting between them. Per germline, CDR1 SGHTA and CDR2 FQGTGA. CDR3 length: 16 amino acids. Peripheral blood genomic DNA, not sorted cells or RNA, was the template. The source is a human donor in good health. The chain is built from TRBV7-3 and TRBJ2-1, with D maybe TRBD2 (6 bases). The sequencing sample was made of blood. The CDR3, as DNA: TGTGCCAGCAGTCGACAAACTAGCCAGATGGGCAATGAGCAGTTCTTC. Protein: CASSRQTSQMGNEQFF.